This is a list of T cell receptor beta chains from one sample in a study of blood T cell repertoires in COVID-19. Libraries were prepared by immunoSEQ multiplex PCR; TCRdb keeps only in-frame clonotypes and omits some of them. The sample includes about 17,000 clones, roughly nine tenths of them seen just once. The sample taken for sequencing was peripheral blood. The receptors shown here come from a man in his fifties with active COVID-19. CDR3s include the opening cysteine and the closing phenylalanine or tryptophan. Each record gives: J gene, V gene, clone size, D gene, CDR3 DNA, CDR3 protein. D genes are given only for firm matches. Clone size is not always given. Where it is, it says once, few, many or a class for expanded clones.

TRBJ2-5 TRBV6-2/TRBV6-3 - - TGTGCCAGCAGTTACGGGCGTCACCAAGAGACCCAGTACTTC CASSYGRHQETQYF
TRBJ1-5 TRBV6-2/TRBV6-3 few TRBD1 TGTGCCAGCAGTTATACAGGGGGCAGGCAGCCCCAGCATTTT CASSYTGGRQPQHF
TRBJ1-4 TRBV5-4 - TRBD1 TGTGCCAGCAGTAGAGGACAGGGGGCTAATGAAAAACTGTTTTTT CASSRGQGANEKLFF
TRBJ1-1 TRBV7-2 - TRBD1 TGTGCCAGCAGCAGGACAGGGATGAACACTGAAGCTTTCTTT CASSRTGMNTEAFF
TRBJ2-7 TRBV4-1 - TRBD2 TGCGCCAGCAGCCCCCTGACTAGCGGGAGCGAGCAGTACTTC CASSPLTSGSEQYF
TRBJ2-2 TRBV19 - - TGTGCCAGTACCCAAAGAGGGAATCGGGGGGAGCTGTTTTTT CASTQRGNRGELFF
TRBJ2-1 TRBV19 - TRBD2 TGTGCCAGTAGTAACATACTAGCGGGTGTCTCCTACAATGAGCAGTTCTTC CASSNILAGVSYNEQFF
TRBJ2-7 TRBV4-1 - TRBD2 TGCGCCAGCAGCCAATTACTAGCGACCACCTACGAGCAGTACTTC CASSQLLATTYEQYF
TRBJ1-6 TRBV7-2 - - TGTGCCAGCAGCTTCTCAGGGCCAGATAATTCACCCCTCCACTTT CASSFSGPDNSPLHF
TRBJ2-2 TRBV15 - TRBD2 TGTGCCACCAGCAGAGATTGGCTAGCGGCCTGGAACACCGGGGAGCTGTTTTTT CATSRDWLAAWNTGELFF
TRBJ1-1 TRBV6-6 - - TGTGCCAGCAACCTTCTTGAGGTCACTGAAGCTTTCTTT CASNLLEVTEAFF
TRBJ1-5 TRBV11-3 - - TGTGCCAGCAGTCAGGACCGCGGGCAGCCCCAGCATTTT CASSQDRGQPQHF